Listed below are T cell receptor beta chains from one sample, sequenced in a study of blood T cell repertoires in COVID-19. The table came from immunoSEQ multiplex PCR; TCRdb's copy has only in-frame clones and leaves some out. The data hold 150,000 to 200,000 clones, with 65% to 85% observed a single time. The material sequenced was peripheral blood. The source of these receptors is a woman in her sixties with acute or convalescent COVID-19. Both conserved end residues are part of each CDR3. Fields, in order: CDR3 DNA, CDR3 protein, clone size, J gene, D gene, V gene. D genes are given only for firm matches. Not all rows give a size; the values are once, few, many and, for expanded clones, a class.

CDR3nt: TGTGCCTGGAATGGGTGGGGTAGACAGGGGGAGAACTATGGCTACACCTTC
CDR3aa: CAWNGWGRQGENYGYTF
abundance: few
j_gene: TRBJ1-2
d_gene: TRBD1
v_gene: TRBV30

CDR3nt: TGCAGCGTGAATGGACTCGTCAGCACAGATACGCAGTATTTT
CDR3aa: CSVNGLVSTDTQYF
abundance: few
j_gene: TRBJ2-3
d_gene: NA
v_gene: TRBV29-1

CDR3nt: TGTGCCAGCAGCGTACAGGGTTATGCTGGAAACACCATATATTTT
CDR3aa: CASSVQGYAGNTIYF
abundance: NA
j_gene: TRBJ1-3
d_gene: NA
v_gene: TRBV11-2

CDR3nt: TGTGCCAGCAGTTACGCCCCCGAAGTGACAGCGATCAGCTATGGCTACACCTTC
CDR3aa: CASSYAPEVTAISYGYTF
abundance: NA
j_gene: TRBJ1-2
d_gene: NA
v_gene: TRBV6-2/TRBV6-3

CDR3nt: TGCGCCAGCAGCTTGGGGGACATGCGCTATGGCTACACCTTC
CDR3aa: CASSLGDMRYGYTF
abundance: NA
j_gene: TRBJ1-2
d_gene: NA
v_gene: TRBV5-1

CDR3nt: TGCGCCAGCAGCTTGAAGTCGGGGACTAATGAAAAACTGTTTTTT
CDR3aa: CASSLKSGTNEKLFF
abundance: NA
j_gene: TRBJ1-4
d_gene: NA
v_gene: TRBV5-1

CDR3nt: TGTGCCAGCAGTGACCCACCAAAGGACAGGGCCGGTGGCAAACTGTTTTTT
CDR3aa: CASSDPPKDRAGGKLFF
abundance: few
j_gene: TRBJ1-4
d_gene: TRBD1
v_gene: TRBV6-4

CDR3nt: TGTGCCAGCTCCCCTCAAGCCCATAGCAATCAGCCCCAGCATTTT
CDR3aa: CASSPQAHSNQPQHF
abundance: NA
j_gene: TRBJ1-5
d_gene: NA
v_gene: TRBV18

CDR3nt: TGTGCCAGCACCGGACAGGGGGCTCCCTATAACTTC
CDR3aa: CASTGQGAPYNF
abundance: NA
j_gene: TRBJ2-7
d_gene: TRBD1
v_gene: TRBV2

CDR3nt: TGTGCCAGCAGTGATGACAGGCAATACAACACCGGGGAGCTGTTTTTT
CDR3aa: CASSDDRQYNTGELFF
abundance: NA
j_gene: TRBJ2-2
d_gene: NA
v_gene: TRBV25-1

CDR3nt: TGCAGCGTTGCCAGGTCTAGCGGGGGCCGCACAGATACGCAGTATTTT
CDR3aa: CSVARSSGGRTDTQYF
abundance: NA
j_gene: TRBJ2-3
d_gene: TRBD2
v_gene: TRBV29-1

CDR3nt: TGTGCCAGCAGTGCAGGGACAGCAGCGTCACCCCTCCACTTT
CDR3aa: CASSAGTAASPLHF
abundance: NA
j_gene: TRBJ1-6
d_gene: TRBD1
v_gene: TRBV2

CDR3nt: TGTGCCAGCAGTTCCCGTGGGACAGGGCGAAACGAGCAGTACTTC
CDR3aa: CASSSRGTGRNEQYF
abundance: NA
j_gene: TRBJ2-7
d_gene: TRBD1
v_gene: TRBV6-5

CDR3nt: TGTGCCAGCCTCGAGCTGGGGGGGGTCACCGGGGAGCTGTTTTTT
CDR3aa: CASLELGGVTGELFF
abundance: NA
j_gene: TRBJ2-2
d_gene: TRBD2
v_gene: TRBV19

CDR3nt: TGTGCCAGCAGCTTAGACCCGGGATACTATGGCTACACCTTC
CDR3aa: CASSLDPGYYGYTF
abundance: NA
j_gene: TRBJ1-2
d_gene: NA
v_gene: TRBV7-8

CDR3nt: TGTGCCAGCAGTTACCGCGGAACGAACACCGGGGAGCTGTTTTTT
CDR3aa: CASSYRGTNTGELFF
abundance: NA
j_gene: TRBJ2-2
d_gene: NA
v_gene: TRBV6-5